The next 29 T cell receptor beta chains were all read from a single sample in a study of cytomegalovirus exposure and HLA in healthy donors. The PCR employed 60 Vbeta primers together with 13 Jbeta primers. Produced via immunoSEQ multiplex PCR; TCRdb's table is partial and in-frame only. The sample has about 150,000 clones, 60% to 75% seen once. Sample: PBMCs. The receptors derive from a man between 18 and 35 years old in good health and CMV-seronegative.

The DNA of the CDR3 is TGTGCCAGCATCGGACAGGGACTAAACATTCAGTACTTC. It is translated as CASIGQGLNIQYF. J is TRBJ2-4 and V is TRBV27; 8 nucleotides align to TRBD1. V trimming: 7 bases; J trimming: 6 bases; junction bases outside the gene matches: 5. Germline V gene sequence: CDR1 MNHEY, CDR2 SMNVEV (reference sequence). The CDR3 contains 13 residues.

The chain has TRBV30 and TRBJ2-2; no reliable D call. Germline V gene data show CDR1 as GTSNPN and CDR2 as SVGIG (reference sequence). The V end lost 0 bases, the J end lost 0 bases, and 14 bases lay between the germline ends. CDR3 length: 17 residues. CDR3 DNA: TGTGCCTGGAGTGTTAATAGATACTACGCGAACACCGGGGAGCTGTTTTTT. Amino acid sequence: CAWSVNRYYANTGELFF.

The gene calls are TRBV6-5 and TRBJ2-3; the match to TRBD1 covers 7 bases. CDR1 is MNHEY, CDR2 SVGAGI, per germline. J was trimmed by 2 bases and V by 4 bases; bases with no gene match: 9. The CDR3 runs 16 residues. The CDR3 here is CASSFTGATPTDTQYF. The CDR3 DNA is TGTGCCAGCAGTTTCACAGGGGCGACCCCCACAGATACGCAGTATTTT.

This chain connects TRBV28 to TRBJ1-4; D is uncertain. Per the germline V gene, CDR1 is MDHEN and CDR2 is SYDVKM. V lost 4 bases, J lost 8 bases, and 11 bases lay in between. CDR3 length equals 13 residues. CDR3 amino acids: CASSSYIREKLFF. The CDR3 nucleotides read TGTGCCAGCAGTTCATACATCAGGGAAAAACTGTTTTTT.

This clone was seen a handful of times. V usage is TRBV7-9 and J usage is TRBJ1-2; D is unresolved. CDR1 and CDR2 (germline): SEHNR, FQNEAQ (reference sequence). V dropped 5 bases and J dropped 5 bases, with 3 bases sitting between them. CDR3 length: 10 amino acids. CDR3 amino acids: CASSLYGYTF. The CDR3 DNA follows: TGTGCCAGCAGCCTGTATGGCTACACCTTC.

This sequence joins TRBV5-4 and TRBJ2-6; D remains unclear. CDR3 length: 17 amino acids. The germline CDR1 and CDR2 sequences are SGHNT and YYREEE (reference sequence). Trimming left V 4 bases short and J 0 bases short, with 14 bases between. CDR3 sequence reads: CASSRLPGSSGANVLTF. Here the CDR3 DNA reads TGTGCCAGCAGCCGACTCCCCGGAAGCTCTGGGGCCAACGTCCTGACTTTC.

The V call is TRBV11-2, the J call TRBJ1-1; 7 bases map to TRBD1. CDR3 size: 14 residues. In germline, CDR1 is SGHAT, CDR2 FQNNGV. V was pared by 4 bases and J by 0 bases, with 2 bases of the junction left unmatched. The CDR3 loop is CASSWGQMNTEAFF. The DNA for the CDR3 is TGTGCCAGCAGCTGGGGACAGATGAACACTGAAGCTTTCTTT.

This chain joins TRBV6-5 and TRBJ1-2; D unresolved. From germline, CDR1 is MNHEY and CDR2 SVGAGI. Trimming removed 7 bases from V and 4 bases from J, with 10 bases in between. The CDR3 loop spans 12 amino acids. CDR3 sequence: CASTTRGYGYTF. The CDR3 region has the DNA TGTGCCAGCACCACTCGGGGCTATGGCTACACCTTC.

The genes are TRBV2 and TRBJ1-1; 8 bases line up with TRBD1. After removal of 5 bases from V and 4 bases from J, the junction contained 9 bases not matched to a gene. CDR1 is SNHLY, CDR2 FYNNEI, per germline. The CDR3 is 15 amino acids. The DNA for the CDR3 is TGTGCCAGCAGTCTGGGGACAGGAGGATTCACTGAAGCTTTCTTT. Translation: CASSLGTGGFTEAFF.

This clone was seen only a few times. The CDR3 DNA reads as TGTGCCAGCAGCTTATTTGGACTAGCGGGGAGGGGAGATACGCAGTATTTT. It is translated as CASSLFGLAGRGDTQYF. The rearrangement links TRBV7-9 to TRBJ2-3; 12 nucleotides agree with TRBD2. Germline V CDR1 and CDR2: SEHNR, FQNEAQ (reference sequence). Unmatched junction bases numbered 8, after V lost 2 bases and J lost 5 bases. The CDR3 runs to 17 residues.

The rearrangement joins TRBV4-2 to TRBJ1-2; unclear D gene. Looked up from germline, CDR1 is LGHNA and CDR2 is YNFKEQ. The CDR3 totals 14 residues. V lost 0 bases, J lost 2 bases, and 7 bases lay in between. This CDR3 reads CASSQEGTNYGYTF. The CDR3 DNA reads as TGTGCCAGCAGCCAAGAGGGCACGAACTATGGCTACACCTTC.

V is TRBV29-1 and J is TRBJ2-7, with 9 bases lining up with TRBD1. The CDR3 contains 16 residues. Germline V gene data show CDR1 as SQVTM and CDR2 as ANQGSEA. V gave up 1 base and J gave up 2 bases; unmatched junction bases: 9. CDR3 sequence reads: CSVEGGPGQGPYEQYF. The CDR3 DNA reads as TGCAGCGTTGAAGGGGGGCCGGGACAGGGCCCCTACGAGCAGTACTTC.

The J gene is TRBJ1-1, the V gene TRBV6-1, with 9 bases matching TRBD1. This CDR3 has 14 residues. Trimming at V came to 6 bases and at J to 6 bases, leaving 8 bases not matched to a gene. The germline V gene encodes CDR1 MNHNS and CDR2 SASEGT. The CDR3 DNA is TGTGCCAGCAGCCCCACGGACAGGGGCGCTGAAGCTTTCTTT. Amino acid sequence: CASSPTDRGAEAFF.

This chain links TRBV4-1 with TRBJ2-1, with a tentative D call TRBD2 (7 bases). The CDR3 has 16 amino acids. Trimming pared 3 bases from V and 5 bases from J, leaving 17 bases between. Germline loops: CDR1 MGHRA, CDR2 YSYEKL. This CDR3 is CASSQQAGHPDNEQFF. CDR3 coding DNA: TGCGCCAGCAGCCAGCAAGCGGGACACCCCGACAATGAGCAGTTCTTC.

This chain connects TRBV7-2 to TRBJ1-6; 8 bases agree with TRBD1. The CDR3 contains 15 residues. Per germline, CDR1 SGHTA and CDR2 FQGNSA. The junction had 12 bases not matched to a gene; V was cut back by 7 bases and J by 10 bases. The CDR3 DNA reads TGTGCCAGCACCCGAGGGGGACAGGACGGATCACCCCTCCACTTT. Translated: CASTRGGQDGSPLHF.

V gene TRBV19 combines with J gene TRBJ1-3, with 8 nucleotides matching TRBD1. Germline V gives CDR1 LNHDA, CDR2 SQIVND (reference sequence). Germline trimming cut 6 bases from V and 0 bases from J; bases unmatched to any gene: 10. The CDR3 loop spans 17 amino acids. CDR3 sequence: CASSSIRTGPSGNTIYF. The CDR3 DNA follows: TGTGCCAGTAGCAGTATCCGGACAGGGCCCTCTGGAAACACCATATATTTT.

This clone was found a few times. The genes are TRBV19 and TRBJ1-5; perhaps TRBD1 as D (6 bases). CDR3 length equals 12 residues. Germline V gene data show CDR1 as LNHDA and CDR2 as SQIVND (reference sequence). Trimming removed 7 bases from V and 7 bases from J, with 11 bases in between. The chain's CDR3 is CASKGGGQPQHF. CDR3 nucleotide sequence: TGTGCCAGTAAGGGGGGGGGCCAGCCCCAGCATTTT.

This clone was observed a few times. The gene calls are TRBV7-8 and TRBJ2-5, with 7 positions matching TRBD2. V gave up 5 bases and J gave up 2 bases; unmatched junction bases: 8. This CDR3 spans 15 amino acids. In germline, CDR1 is SGHVS, CDR2 FQNEAQ. In nucleotides, the CDR3 is TGTGCCAGCAGCCCATACTTCGGGGGGCAAGAGACCCAGTACTTC. Translated: CASSPYFGGQETQYF.

This clone was recorded once. This chain connects TRBV5-1 to TRBJ1-1; 9 bases match TRBD1. V shed 0 bases, J shed 4 bases, and the junction held 4 bases outside the gene matches. The CDR3 is made up of 15 amino acids. Germline V gene lookup returns CDR1 SGHRS and CDR2 YFSETQ. CDR3 sequence reads: CASSLVGTGPTEAFF. In nucleotides, the CDR3 is TGCGCCAGCAGCTTGGTCGGGACAGGGCCCACTGAAGCTTTCTTT.

The V call is TRBV7-2, the J call TRBJ2-5; 10 bases line up with TRBD2. Germline trimming cut 0 bases from V and 4 bases from J; bases unmatched to any gene: 8. The CDR3 is 17 residues long. Germline V gives CDR1 SGHTA, CDR2 FQGNSA. CDR3 sequence reads: CASSLAGASGGLETQYF. CDR3 DNA: TGTGCCAGCAGCTTAGCGGGGGCTAGCGGGGGCTTAGAGACCCAGTACTTC.

This rearrangement joins TRBV7-3 to TRBJ2-7; D not certain. The V gene lost 3 bases and the J gene lost 1 base, with 13 bases spanning the gap. The CDR3 totals 15 residues. Germline CDR1 SGHTA, CDR2 FQGTGA. CDR3 DNA: TGTGCCAGCAGCTTCTATCCTGGGCCGTCCTACGAGCAGTACTTC. This codes for CASSFYPGPSYEQYF.

For the CDR3, the DNA is TGTGCCAGCAGCTTGTCGACAGGGAGGTACTACGAGCAGTACTTC. The encoded protein is CASSLSTGRYYEQYF. The chain has TRBV7-9 and TRBJ2-7, with a weak D call TRBD1 (7 bases). This CDR3 has 15 amino acids. The V and J ends lost 3 bases and 3 bases respectively, with 15 bases between them. Germline V gives CDR1 SEHNR, CDR2 FQNEAQ (reference sequence). Combining the CDR3 with reference TRBV7-9 and TRBJ2-7 gives the whole variable domain DTGVSQNPRHKITKRGQNVTFRCDPISEHNRLYWYRQTLGQGPEFLTYFQNEAQLEKSRLLSDRFSAERPKGSFSTLEIQRTEQGDSAMYLCASSLSTGRYYEQYFGPGTRLTVT.

Concerning this clone itself: A junction end diverges from the germline sequence, so it may reflect a read error. CDR3 sequence reads: CTTSRDWGGSTGELFF. CDR3 coding DNA: TGTACCACCAGCAGAGATTGGGGGGGGTCCACCGGGGAGCTGTTTTTT. The chain has TRBV15 and TRBJ2-2; 7 bases are shared with TRBD2. This CDR3 has 16 amino acids. Germline assignment: CDR1 LNHNV and CDR2 YYDKDF (reference sequence).

The CDR3 here is CASRGASGGNQPQHF. The CDR3 nucleotides read TGTGCCAGCCGGGGGGCGTCCGGGGGCAATCAGCCCCAGCATTTT. The rearrangement joins TRBV19 to TRBJ1-5, with D possibly TRBD1 on 6 matching bases. In germline, CDR1 is LNHDA, CDR2 SQIVND (reference sequence). V shed 9 bases and J shed 2 bases, with 17 bases lying between them. The CDR3 is made up of 15 amino acids.

V is TRBV6-5 and J is TRBJ2-2, with 11 positions matching TRBD1. Germline-derived CDR1 and CDR2 are MNHEY and SVGAGI. The V gene end was trimmed by 7 bases and the J gene end by 7 bases; junction bases not matched to a gene: 8. The CDR3 spans 15 residues. The CDR3 DNA reads as TGTGCCAGCACCCCGGACAGGGGGCTGGGCGGGGAGCTGTTTTTT. Translated: CASTPDRGLGGELFF.

The chain links TRBV5-1 to TRBJ2-5; D perhaps matches TRBD1 (5 bases). This CDR3 has 13 residues. Germline assignment: CDR1 SGHRS and CDR2 YFSETQ. V was clipped by 2 bases and J by 6 bases, with 11 bases between them. CDR3 sequence: CASSLDSLKTQYF. CDR3 DNA sequence: TGCGCCAGCAGCTTAGACAGTCTGAAGACCCAGTACTTC.

V gene TRBV7-3 combines with J gene TRBJ2-1; TRBD1 aligns across 10 bases. CDR3 length: 15 amino acids. J lost 7 bases, V lost 5 bases, and 8 bases had no gene match. Germline V gene lookup returns CDR1 SGHTA and CDR2 FQGTGA. The CDR3 DNA follows: TGTGCCAGCAGCGCGTCCCGGGACAGGGGTAATGAGCAGTTCTTC. Protein: CASSASRDRGNEQFF.

The chain is built from TRBV2 and TRBJ2-3; D may be TRBD1 (6 bases). Germline V gene sequence: CDR1 SNHLY, CDR2 FYNNEI. The CDR3 runs 15 residues. V lost 5 bases and J 2 bases, leaving 14 bases between the germline ends. CDR3 sequence: CASSKYRDSTDTQYF. The CDR3, as DNA: TGTGCCAGCAGTAAATACAGGGATTCCACAGATACGCAGTATTTT.

The chain links TRBV2 to TRBJ1-1; unclear D gene. The CDR3 has 11 amino acids. CDR1 is SNHLY, CDR2 FYNNEI, per germline. V was cut by 7 bases and J by 4 bases, with 7 bases left in between. The CDR3 protein is CASTGSTEAFF. For the CDR3, the DNA is TGTGCCAGCACCGGTTCCACTGAAGCTTTCTTT.